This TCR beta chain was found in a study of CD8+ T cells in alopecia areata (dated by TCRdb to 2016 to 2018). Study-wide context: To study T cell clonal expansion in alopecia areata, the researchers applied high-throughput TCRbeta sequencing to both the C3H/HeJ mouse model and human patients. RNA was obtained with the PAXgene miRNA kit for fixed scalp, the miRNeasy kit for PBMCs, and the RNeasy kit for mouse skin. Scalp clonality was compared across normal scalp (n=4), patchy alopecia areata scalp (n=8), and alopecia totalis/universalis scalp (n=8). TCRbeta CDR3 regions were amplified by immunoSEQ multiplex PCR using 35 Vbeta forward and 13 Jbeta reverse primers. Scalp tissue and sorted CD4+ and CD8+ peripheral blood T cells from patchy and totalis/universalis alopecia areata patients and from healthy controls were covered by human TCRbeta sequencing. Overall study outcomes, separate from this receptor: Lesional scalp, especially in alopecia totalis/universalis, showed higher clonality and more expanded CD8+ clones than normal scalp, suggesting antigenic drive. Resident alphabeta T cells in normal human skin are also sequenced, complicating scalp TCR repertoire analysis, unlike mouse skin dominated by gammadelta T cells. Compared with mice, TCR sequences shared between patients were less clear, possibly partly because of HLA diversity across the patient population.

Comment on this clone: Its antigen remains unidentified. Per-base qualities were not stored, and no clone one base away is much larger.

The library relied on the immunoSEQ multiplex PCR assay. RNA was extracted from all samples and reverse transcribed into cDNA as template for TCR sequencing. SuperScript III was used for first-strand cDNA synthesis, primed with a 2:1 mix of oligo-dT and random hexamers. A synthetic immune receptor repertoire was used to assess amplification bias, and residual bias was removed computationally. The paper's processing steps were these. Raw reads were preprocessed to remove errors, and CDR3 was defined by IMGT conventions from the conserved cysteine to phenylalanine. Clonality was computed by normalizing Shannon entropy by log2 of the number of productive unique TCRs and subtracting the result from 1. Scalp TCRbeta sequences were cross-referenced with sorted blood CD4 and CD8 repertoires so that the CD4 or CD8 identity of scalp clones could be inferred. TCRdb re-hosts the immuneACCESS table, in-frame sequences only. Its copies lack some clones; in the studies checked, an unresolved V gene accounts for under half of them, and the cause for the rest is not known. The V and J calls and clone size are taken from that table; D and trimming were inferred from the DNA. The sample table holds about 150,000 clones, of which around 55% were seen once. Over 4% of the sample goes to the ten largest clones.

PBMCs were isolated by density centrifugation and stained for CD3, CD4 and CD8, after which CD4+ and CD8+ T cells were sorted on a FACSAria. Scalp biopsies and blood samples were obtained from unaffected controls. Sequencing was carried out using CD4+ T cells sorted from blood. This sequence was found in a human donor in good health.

The nucleotide sequence reads TGCAGCGGTCAGAGGGGTCGAGAGACCCAGTACTTC. Its translation is CSGQRGRETQYF. Recombination linked TRBV29-1 to TRBJ2-5, with the D segment possibly TRBD1 or TRBD2, each aligning over 5 bases. Its CDR3 holds 12 amino acids, cysteine through phenylalanine. Here the CDR3 DNA is all that survives: 36 bases in frame from base 1. From the germline V gene, CDR1 is SQVTM and CDR2 is ANQGSEA. V loses 7 bases of germline sequence and J loses 4 bases, and the interval between the two ends is 13 bases.